This T cell receptor (beta chain) was retrieved from a study of neoadjuvant anti-PD-1 for oral cavity cancer (dated by TCRdb to the early 2020s). Regarding the research as a whole: Three to four biweekly doses of nivolumab at 3 mg/kg were mostly administered to patients before curative-intent surgical resection. Under RECIST 1.1, patients with complete response, partial response or stable disease were classed as responders, and patients with progression were classed as non-responders. Patients who did not progress were given a fourth nivolumab dose at about day 43 and had definitive surgical resection on days 50-56. The parent correlative cohort included roughly 13 patients, with an approximately 30% response rate.

What the study reported, not specific to this receptor: The TCR analyses had only three patients in each response group, and the authors called for validation in larger cohorts. Greater tumor shrinkage was correlated with larger post-treatment sizes of preexisting intratumoral clones, suggesting that expansion of preexisting clones contributed to response. A higher pretreatment blood Treg/Th17 ratio correlated with both higher pretreatment blood TCRbeta clonality and lower post-treatment tumor TCRbeta clonality.

For survey sequencing, tumor libraries mostly used 4.5 to 6 ug of input genomic DNA, with two replicates for each sample. TCRbeta libraries were prepared with the immunoSEQ hsTCRbeta kit according to the manufacturer's instructions. The completed libraries were mixed into a single pool at 3 nM, then sequenced with an Illumina NovaSeq 6000 S4 flow cell. The original methods were these. The immunoSEQ Analyzer was used for raw data preprocessing and quality control. The analysis was limited to productive rearrangements, and each clonotype was defined by a unique CDR3 amino acid sequence. Repertoire clonality was estimated as the Gini-Simpson index, which was computed with the R package tcR. Student's t test was used to compare Gini indices, and Pearson correlation was used to assess associations with tumor size change. In TCRdb, the immuneACCESS table is reduced to in-frame sequences with V and J assigned. These tables do not hold every clone; where another copy was compared, an unresolved V gene accounts for under half, and the others remain unexplained. The DNA gave D and trimming, while V, J and clone size come from that table. The sample table lists about 15,000 clones, about 37% of them with a count of one. The top ten hold around two fifths of the sample.

What the time point label conveys for this sample: after neoadjuvant nivolumab, at surgical resection. None of the patients had received prior systemic or radiation treatment, and all were newly diagnosed with stage II-IVA oral cavity squamous cell carcinoma. The cohort was composed of patients with HPV-negative, locally advanced oral cavity squamous cell carcinoma. The samples were drawn from a longitudinal correlative study tied to a single-arm phase II trial testing neoadjuvant nivolumab in oral cavity squamous cell carcinoma. Genomic DNA-based TCRbeta sequencing was performed on subject-matched pre- and post-treatment PBMCs and tumors from three responders and three non-responders. The Maxwell RSC DNA from Tissue kit was used to isolate genomic DNA from tumor tissue. This clone has a handful of counts. Its specific antigen is unknown. No base qualities exist here, and no much larger clone lies one base off it.

The CDR3 measures 17 amino acids from cysteine to phenylalanine. The entry retains the CDR3 DNA only, 51 bases that are in frame from base 1. V is trimmed back by 4 bases and J by 5 bases, and the junction contains 10 bases that no gene match accounts for. CDR1 and CDR2, per the germline V gene, are SGHTS and YDEGEE. Recombination linked TRBV5-8 to TRBJ2-2, with TRBD1 matching 11 junction bases. Sample: tumor tissue, taken after nivolumab (anti-PD-1) treatment. The TCR was taken from a person between 35 and 79 years old with oral cavity squamous cell carcinoma. CDR3 sequence: CASSNPVDRGQTGELFF. In nucleotides, the sequence is TGTGCCAGCAGCAACCCAGTGGACAGGGGGCAAACCGGGGAGCTGTTTTTT. Where the CDR3 stops, the reference TRBV5-8 and TRBJ2-2 genes take over; the full variable domain is EAGVTQSPTHLIKTRGQQATLRCSPISGHTSVYWYQQALGLGLQFLLWYDEGEERNRGNFPPRFSGRQFPNYSSELNVNALELEDSALYLCASSNPVDRGQTGELFFGEGSRLTVL.